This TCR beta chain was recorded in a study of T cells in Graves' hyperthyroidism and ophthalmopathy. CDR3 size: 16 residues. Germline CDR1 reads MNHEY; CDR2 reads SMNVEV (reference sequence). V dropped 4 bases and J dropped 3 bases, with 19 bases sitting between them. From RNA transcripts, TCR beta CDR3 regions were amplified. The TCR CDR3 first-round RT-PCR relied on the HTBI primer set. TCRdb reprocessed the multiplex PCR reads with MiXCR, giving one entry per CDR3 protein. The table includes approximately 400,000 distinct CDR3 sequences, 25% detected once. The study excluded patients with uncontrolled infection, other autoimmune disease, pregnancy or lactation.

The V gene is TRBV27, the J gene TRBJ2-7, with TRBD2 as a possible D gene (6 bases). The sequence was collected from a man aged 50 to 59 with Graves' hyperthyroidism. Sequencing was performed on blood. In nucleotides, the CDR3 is TGTGCCAGCAGTTCCGTCCCCGGGACTGTCAACTACGAGCAGTACTTC. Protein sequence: CASSSVPGTVNYEQYF.